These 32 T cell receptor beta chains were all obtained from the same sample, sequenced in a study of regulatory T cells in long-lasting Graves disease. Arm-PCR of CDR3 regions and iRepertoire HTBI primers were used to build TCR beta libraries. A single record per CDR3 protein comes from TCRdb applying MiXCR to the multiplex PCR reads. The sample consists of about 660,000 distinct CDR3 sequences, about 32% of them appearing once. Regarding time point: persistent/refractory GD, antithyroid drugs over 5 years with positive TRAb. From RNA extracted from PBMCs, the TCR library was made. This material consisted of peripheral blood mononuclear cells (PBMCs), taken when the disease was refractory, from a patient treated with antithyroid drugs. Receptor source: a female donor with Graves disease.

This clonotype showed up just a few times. Written as DNA, the CDR3 is TGTGCCACCCAGGGTCTAGCGGGTCAAGAGACCCAGTACTTC. Protein: CATQGLAGQETQYF. The rearrangement links TRBV2 to TRBJ2-5, with TRBD2 matching over 8 bases. J gave up 2 bases and V 10 bases, and 9 bases lay outside the gene matches. This CDR3 contains 14 residues. Germline-derived CDR1 and CDR2 are SNHLY and FYNNEI.

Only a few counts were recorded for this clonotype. This chain's CDR3 is CASSHPTSGSRETQYF. The CDR3 bases are TGTGCCAGCAGCCACCCTACTAGCGGGTCAAGGGAGACCCAGTACTTC. This chain connects TRBV3-1 to TRBJ2-5; the match to TRBD2 covers 9 bases. V was clipped by 3 bases and J by 5 bases; unmatched bases: 10. The CDR3 runs 16 residues. CDR1 and CDR2 from the germline V gene are LGHDT and YNNKEL (reference sequence).

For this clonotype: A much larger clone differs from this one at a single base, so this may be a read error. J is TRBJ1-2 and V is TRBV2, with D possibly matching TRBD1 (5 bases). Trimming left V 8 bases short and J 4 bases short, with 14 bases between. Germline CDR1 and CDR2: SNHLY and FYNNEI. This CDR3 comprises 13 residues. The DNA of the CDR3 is TGTGCCAGCCAGGGACTGGGGATCTATGGCTACACCTTC. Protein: CASQGLGIYGYTF.

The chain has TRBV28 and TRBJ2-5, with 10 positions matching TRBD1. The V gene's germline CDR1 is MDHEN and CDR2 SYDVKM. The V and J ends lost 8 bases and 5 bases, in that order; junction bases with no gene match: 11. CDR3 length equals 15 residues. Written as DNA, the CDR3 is TGTGCCAGCGGACGGACAGGGGGGAAGGGGGAGACCCAGTACTTC. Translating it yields CASGRTGGKGETQYF.

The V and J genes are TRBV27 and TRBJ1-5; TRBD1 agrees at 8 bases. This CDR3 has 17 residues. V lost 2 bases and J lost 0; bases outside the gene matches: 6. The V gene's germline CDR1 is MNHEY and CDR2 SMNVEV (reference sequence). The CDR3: CASSLGQGPYSNQPQHF. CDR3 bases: TGTGCCAGCAGTTTAGGACAGGGACCATATAGCAATCAGCCCCAGCATTTT.

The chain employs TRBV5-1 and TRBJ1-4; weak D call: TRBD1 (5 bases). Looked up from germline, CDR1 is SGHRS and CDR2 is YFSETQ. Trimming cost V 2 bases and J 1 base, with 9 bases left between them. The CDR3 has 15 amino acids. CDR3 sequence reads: CASSLFQGTNEKLFF. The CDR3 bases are TGCGCCAGCAGCTTATTCCAGGGAACTAATGAAAAACTGTTTTTT.

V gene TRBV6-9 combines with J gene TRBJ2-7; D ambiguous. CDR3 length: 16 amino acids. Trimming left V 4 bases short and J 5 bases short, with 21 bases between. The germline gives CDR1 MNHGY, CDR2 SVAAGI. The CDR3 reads CASSLTSSPRYHEQYF. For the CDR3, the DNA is TGTGCCAGCAGTTTGACCTCCTCCCCTCGATATCACGAGCAGTACTTC.

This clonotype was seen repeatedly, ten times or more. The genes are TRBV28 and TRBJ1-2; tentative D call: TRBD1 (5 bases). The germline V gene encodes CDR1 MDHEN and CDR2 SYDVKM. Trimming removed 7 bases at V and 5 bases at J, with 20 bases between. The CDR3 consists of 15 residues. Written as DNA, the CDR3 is TGTGCCAGCACCTCCCCCTCGGCAGGGAGTTATGGCTACACCTTC. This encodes CASTSPSAGSYGYTF.

CDR3 sequence (DNA): TGTGCCAGCAGTTCCTCAGGGGGCCTGGCTGAAGCTTTCTTT. This sequence encodes CASSSSGGLAEAFF. This chain uses TRBV12-3 or TRBV12-4 with TRBJ1-1; 8 bases align to TRBD1. J lost 6 bases, V lost 4 bases, and 7 bases had no gene match. This CDR3 has 14 residues.

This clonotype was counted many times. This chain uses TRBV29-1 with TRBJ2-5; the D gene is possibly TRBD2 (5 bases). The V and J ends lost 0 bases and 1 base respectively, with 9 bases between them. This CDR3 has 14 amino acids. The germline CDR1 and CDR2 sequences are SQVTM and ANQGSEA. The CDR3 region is CSVEETRAQETQYF. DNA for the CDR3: TGCAGCGTTGAAGAGACGCGGGCCCAAGAGACCCAGTACTTC.

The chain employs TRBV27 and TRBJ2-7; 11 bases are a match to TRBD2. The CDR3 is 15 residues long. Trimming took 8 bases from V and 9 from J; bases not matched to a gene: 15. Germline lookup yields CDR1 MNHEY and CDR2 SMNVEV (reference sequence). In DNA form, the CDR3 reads TGTGCCAGCGGGGGAATGACTAGCGGGACAGGAGTGCAGTACTTC. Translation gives CASGGMTSGTGVQYF.

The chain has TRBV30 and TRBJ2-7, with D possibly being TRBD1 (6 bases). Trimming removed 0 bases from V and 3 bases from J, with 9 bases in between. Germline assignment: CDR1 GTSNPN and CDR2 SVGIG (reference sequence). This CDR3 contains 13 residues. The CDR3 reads CAWSVGQNYEQYF. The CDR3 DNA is TGTGCCTGGAGTGTTGGACAGAACTACGAGCAGTACTTC.

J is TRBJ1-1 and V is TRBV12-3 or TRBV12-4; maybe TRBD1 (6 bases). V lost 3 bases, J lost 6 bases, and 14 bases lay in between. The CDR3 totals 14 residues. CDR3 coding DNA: TGTGCCAGCAGTTTTCAGGGGTCTAGATCTGAAGCTTTCTTT. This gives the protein CASSFQGSRSEAFF.

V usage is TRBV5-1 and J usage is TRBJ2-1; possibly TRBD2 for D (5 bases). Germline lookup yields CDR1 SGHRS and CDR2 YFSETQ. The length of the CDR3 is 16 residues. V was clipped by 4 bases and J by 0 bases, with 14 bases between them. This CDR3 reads CASSPGVLLSYNEQFF. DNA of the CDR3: TGCGCCAGCAGCCCCGGGGTTCTCCTCTCCTACAATGAGCAGTTCTTC.

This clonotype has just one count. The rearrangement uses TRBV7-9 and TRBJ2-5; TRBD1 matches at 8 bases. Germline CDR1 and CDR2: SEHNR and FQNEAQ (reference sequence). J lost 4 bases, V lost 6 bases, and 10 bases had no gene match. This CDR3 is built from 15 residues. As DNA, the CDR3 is TGTGCCAGCAGTACACCCCTAGACAGGGGAGAGACCCAGTACTTC. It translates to CASSTPLDRGETQYF.

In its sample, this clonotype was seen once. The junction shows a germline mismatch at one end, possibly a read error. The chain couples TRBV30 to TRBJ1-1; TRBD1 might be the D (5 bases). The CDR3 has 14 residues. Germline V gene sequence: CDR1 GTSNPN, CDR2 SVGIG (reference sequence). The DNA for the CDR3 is TGCGCCGTTTGGGGGGGGGGAATCCCAACTGAAGCTTTCTTT. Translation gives CAVWGGGIPTEAFF.

CDR3 nucleotide sequence: TGTGCCACGGCCGGGACGACCTCTGGAAACACCATATATTTT. Its protein product is CATAGTTSGNTIYF. The chain carries TRBV12-3 or TRBV12-4 and TRBJ1-3; possibly TRBD1 for D (5 bases). Deletions cut 10 bases from V and 0 bases from J, with 13 bases between. The CDR3 loop spans 14 amino acids.

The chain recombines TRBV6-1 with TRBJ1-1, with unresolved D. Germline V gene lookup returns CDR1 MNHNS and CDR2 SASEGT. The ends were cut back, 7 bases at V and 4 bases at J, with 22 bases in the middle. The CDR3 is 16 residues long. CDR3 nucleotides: TGTGCCAGCATGTGGTCGGCAGGCGTGGGGATCACTGAAGCTTTCTTT. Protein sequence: CASMWSAGVGITEAFF.

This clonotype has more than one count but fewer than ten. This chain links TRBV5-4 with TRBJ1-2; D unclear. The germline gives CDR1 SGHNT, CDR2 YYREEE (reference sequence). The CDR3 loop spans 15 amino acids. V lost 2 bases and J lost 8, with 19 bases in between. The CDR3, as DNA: TGTGCCAGCAGCTTAAGAGACCGTTTTCTGTTGGGCTACACCTTC. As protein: CASSLRDRFLLGYTF.

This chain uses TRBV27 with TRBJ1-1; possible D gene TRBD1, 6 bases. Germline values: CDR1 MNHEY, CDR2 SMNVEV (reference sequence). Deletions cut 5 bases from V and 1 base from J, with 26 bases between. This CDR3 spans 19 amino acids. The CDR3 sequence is CASSRARGGVGLKNTEAFF. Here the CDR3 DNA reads TGTGCCAGCAGTAGGGCCAGGGGAGGAGTGGGACTTAAGAACACTGAAGCTTTCTTT.

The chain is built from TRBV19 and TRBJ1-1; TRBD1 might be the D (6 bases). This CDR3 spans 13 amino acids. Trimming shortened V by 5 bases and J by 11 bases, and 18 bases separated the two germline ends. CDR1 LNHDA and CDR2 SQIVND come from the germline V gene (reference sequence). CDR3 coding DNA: TGTGCCAGTAGTGTCCGGGACACACCAAGGGCTTTCTTT. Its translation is CASSVRDTPRAFF.

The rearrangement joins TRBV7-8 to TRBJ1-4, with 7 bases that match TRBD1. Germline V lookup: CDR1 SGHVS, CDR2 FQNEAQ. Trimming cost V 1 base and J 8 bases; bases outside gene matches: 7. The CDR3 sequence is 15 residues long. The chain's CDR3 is CASSLGLQGREKLFF. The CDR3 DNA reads TGTGCCAGCAGCTTAGGCCTACAGGGGAGGGAAAAACTGTTTTTT.

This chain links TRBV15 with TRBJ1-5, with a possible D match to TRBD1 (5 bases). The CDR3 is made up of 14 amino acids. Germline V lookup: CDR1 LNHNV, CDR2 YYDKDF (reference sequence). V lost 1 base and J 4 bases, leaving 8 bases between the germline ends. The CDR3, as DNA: TGTGCCACCAGCAGAGTTCCAGGGAATCAGCCCCAGCATTTT. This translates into CATSRVPGNQPQHF.

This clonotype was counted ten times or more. The CDR3 loop is CASSLRDTAYEQYF. Here the CDR3 DNA reads TGTGCCAGCAGTCTTCGGGACACAGCCTACGAGCAGTACTTC. J is TRBJ2-7 and V is TRBV12-3 or TRBV12-4; tentatively, D is TRBD1 (6 bases). The CDR3 totals 14 residues. The germline V and J ends were trimmed by 5 bases and 2 bases, with 13 bases remaining between them.

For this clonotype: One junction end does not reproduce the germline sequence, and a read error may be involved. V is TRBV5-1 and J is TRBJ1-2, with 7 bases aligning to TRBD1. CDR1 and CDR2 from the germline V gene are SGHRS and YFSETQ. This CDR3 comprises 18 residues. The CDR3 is CASSLVTGPLERDYDYTF. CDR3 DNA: TGCGCCAGCAGCTTGGTGACAGGGCCTCTAGAGAGGGACTATGACTACACCTTC.

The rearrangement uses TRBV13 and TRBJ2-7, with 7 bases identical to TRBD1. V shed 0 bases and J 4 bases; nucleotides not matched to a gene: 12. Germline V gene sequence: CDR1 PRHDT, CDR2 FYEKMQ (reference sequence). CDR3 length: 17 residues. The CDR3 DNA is TGTGCCAGCAGCTTAGGGTGGAAGGGGGCAGAGGGGTACGAGCAGTACTTC. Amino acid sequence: CASSLGWKGAEGYEQYF.

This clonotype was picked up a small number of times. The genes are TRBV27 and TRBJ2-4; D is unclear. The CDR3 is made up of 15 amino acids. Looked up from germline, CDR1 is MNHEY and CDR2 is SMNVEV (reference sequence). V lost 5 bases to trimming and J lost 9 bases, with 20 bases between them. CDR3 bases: TGTGCCAGCAGTCCCCCGGGCAGGAGTGTGGTCATTCAGTACTTC. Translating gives CASSPPGRSVVIQYF.

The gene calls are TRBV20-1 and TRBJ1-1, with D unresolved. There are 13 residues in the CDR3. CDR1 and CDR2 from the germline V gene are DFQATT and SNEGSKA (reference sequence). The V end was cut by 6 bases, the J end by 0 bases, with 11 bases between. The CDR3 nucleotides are TGCAGTGCCATACTGAGTATGAACACTGAAGCTTTCTTT. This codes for CSAILSMNTEAFF.

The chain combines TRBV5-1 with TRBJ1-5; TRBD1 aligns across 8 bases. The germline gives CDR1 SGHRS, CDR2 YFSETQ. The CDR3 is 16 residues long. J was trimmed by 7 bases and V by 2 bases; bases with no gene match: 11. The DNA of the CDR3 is TGCGCCAGCAGCTTATCCGGAACAGGGGGTGGACAGCCCCAGCATTTT. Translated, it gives CASSLSGTGGGQPQHF.

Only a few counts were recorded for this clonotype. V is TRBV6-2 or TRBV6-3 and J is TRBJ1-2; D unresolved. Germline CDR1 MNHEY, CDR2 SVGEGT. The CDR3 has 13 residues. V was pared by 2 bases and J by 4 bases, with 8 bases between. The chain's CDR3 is CASSYQELYGYTF. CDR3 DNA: TGTGCCAGCAGTTACCAGGAACTCTATGGCTACACCTTC.

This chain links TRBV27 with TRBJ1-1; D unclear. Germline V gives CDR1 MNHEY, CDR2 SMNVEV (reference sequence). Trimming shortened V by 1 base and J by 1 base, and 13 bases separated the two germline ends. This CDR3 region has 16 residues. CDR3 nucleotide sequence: TGTGCCAGCAGTTTATACTGGCAGACCAAGAACACTGAAGCTTTCTTT. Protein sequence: CASSLYWQTKNTEAFF.

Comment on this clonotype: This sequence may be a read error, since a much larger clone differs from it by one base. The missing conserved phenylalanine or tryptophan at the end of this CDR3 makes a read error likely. CDR3 coding DNA: TGTGCCAGCAGCTCTTTGTTGTTAACCTACGAGCAGTACCTC. It codes for CASSSLLLTYEQYL. The gene calls are TRBV11-2 and TRBJ2-7; no reliable D call. The germline V gene encodes CDR1 SGHAT and CDR2 FQNNGV. This CDR3 comprises 14 residues. V was pared by 4 bases and J by 2 bases, with 12 bases between.